Listed below are T cell receptor beta chains from one sample, sequenced in a study of blood T cell repertoires in COVID-19. TCRdb's table, derived via immunoSEQ multiplex PCR, lists solely in-frame clones and lacks some. This sample has about 59,000 clones, with about 86% found just once. Material for sequencing was peripheral blood. The receptor source for this set is a woman of 80 years or more with active or convalescent COVID-19. CDR3s include the opening cysteine and the closing phenylalanine or tryptophan.

v_call: TRBV5-6
cdr3_aa: CASIVGTGNTEAFF

v_call: TRBV5-4
cdr3_aa: CASRVTGAGGANVLTF

v_call: TRBV19
cdr3_aa: CASSVLRGGNTIYF

v_call: TRBV7-9
cdr3_aa: CASSRDARGLHSPLHF

v_call: TRBV5-1
cdr3_aa: CASSFGTSGASEQYF

v_call: TRBV7-2
cdr3_aa: CASSRGGGMETQYF

v_call: TRBV5-1
cdr3_aa: CASSFQPGQGADTQYF

v_call: TRBV2
cdr3_aa: CASSAAGGGNYGYTF

v_call: TRBV6-5
cdr3_aa: CASSPKRAQPQHF

v_call: TRBV5-4
cdr3_aa: CASSPAGQGAYNEQFF

v_call: TRBV2
cdr3_aa: CASSEALGTDTQYF

v_call: TRBV18
cdr3_aa: CASSPPGTGQTYEQYF

v_call: TRBV5-6
cdr3_aa: CASSRDRAEETQYF

v_call: TRBV15
cdr3_aa: CATSSGTPSGNEKLFF

v_call: TRBV18
cdr3_aa: CASSLSYNSPLHF

v_call: TRBV15
cdr3_aa: CATSSREREETQYF

v_call: TRBV20-1
cdr3_aa: CSARSGQGTIF

v_call: TRBV10-1
cdr3_aa: CARMRVSDRVSEQYF

v_call: TRBV28
cdr3_aa: CASSLWGQGRKYNEQFF

v_call: TRBV6-5
cdr3_aa: CASSYLGREVDGYTF

v_call: TRBV19
cdr3_aa: CASTPSEAGLDGYTF

v_call: TRBV19
cdr3_aa: CASSMGTGNTEAFF

v_call: TRBV7-9
cdr3_aa: CASSLVSGYAYRYTF

v_call: TRBV7-8
cdr3_aa: CASSLATGGRETQYF

v_call: TRBV6-2/TRBV6-3
cdr3_aa: CASSPLENQPQHF

v_call: TRBV24-1
cdr3_aa: CATSDPTGYQETQYF

v_call: TRBV5-1
cdr3_aa: CASSIVGGADQPQHF

v_call: TRBV19
cdr3_aa: CASSKQQSYEQYF

v_call: TRBV7-9
cdr3_aa: CASSSWDRGFDYGYTF

v_call: TRBV4-2
cdr3_aa: CASSQGTSSYEQYF

v_call: TRBV6-6
cdr3_aa: CASSQQMDRGQGDNEQFF

v_call: TRBV15
cdr3_aa: CATSSARTGGEKLFF

v_call: TRBV7-3
cdr3_aa: CASSLTTTGSEQYF

v_call: TRBV7-2
cdr3_aa: CASRFRGQGYGYTF

v_call: TRBV10-1
cdr3_aa: CASSVSGGPQHF

v_call: TRBV11-2
cdr3_aa: CASSFEGLADNNEQFF

v_call: TRBV7-9
cdr3_aa: CASWGTRGGPRHGETQYF

v_call: TRBV4-1
cdr3_aa: CASSQDRTMNTEAFF

v_call: TRBV6-2/TRBV6-3
cdr3_aa: CASSFVYEQYF

v_call: TRBV28
cdr3_aa: CASRDRVNSPLHF

v_call: TRBV7-9
cdr3_aa: CASSIHSTSGGTEQFF

v_call: TRBV7-9
cdr3_aa: CASSPTSGEAKNIQYF

v_call: TRBV27
cdr3_aa: CASSWTTTRGTDTQYF